This T cell receptor beta chain was captured in a study of blood T cell repertoires in COVID-19. Sequenced by immunoSEQ multiplex PCR; TCRdb stores in-frame clones only, minus some. Seen here are approximately 100,000 clones, 85% to 90% observed once, and the top ten hold 1.1%. The sequencing input was peripheral blood. The receptor's source is a human donor in a cohort sampled during active COVID-19.

CDR3: CASRQTGQLYGYTF. In DNA, the CDR3 is TGTGCCAGTAGGCAGACAGGACAGCTCTATGGCTACACCTTC. V and J are TRBV19 and TRBJ1-2; the D gene is possibly TRBD1 (6 bases). Germline values: CDR1 LNHDA, CDR2 SQIVND (reference sequence). V was clipped by 6 bases and J by 4 bases, with 15 bases between them. CDR3 length equals 14 residues. The variable domain in full, completed from reference TRBV19 and TRBJ1-2, reads DGGITQSPKYLFRKEGQNVTLSCEQNLNHDAMYWYRQDPGQGLRLIYYSQIVNDFQKGDIAEGYSVSREKKESFPLTVTSAQKNPTAFYLCASRQTGQLYGYTFGSGTRLTVV.